This T cell receptor beta chain was obtained from a study of shared clonotypes between healthy human individuals. At the level of the study: The donors, two women and three men, were aged 18 to 49.

CCR7-negative CD45RA+ TemRA cells were combined with CD45RO+ cells to form CD8 memory. Remarks on this clone: The antigen is not known.

Assay: immunoSEQ multiplex PCR; the TCRdb copy retains only in-frame clones and omits some. The sample has 90,000 to 120,000 clones, around 68% seen once. Study findings and constraints: Blood was the sole source, and tissue repertoires probably differ.

V lost 2 bases and J 0 bases, leaving 5 bases between the germline ends. The CDR3 runs to 13 residues. CDR1 MDHEN and CDR2 SYDVKM come from the germline V gene. Sequenced sample: memory CD8+ T cells sorted from blood. Subset here: CD45RO+ cells pooled with CCR7-negative TemRA cells. The rearrangement links TRBV28 to TRBJ2-7; D unclear. This clonotype originated in a woman aged 25 to 39 in good health. Here the CDR3 reads CASSLADSYEQYF. CDR3 DNA sequence: TGTGCCAGCAGTTTAGCGGACTCCTACGAGCAGTACTTC.